This T cell receptor (beta chain) comes out of a study of CD8 T cells in ankylosing spondylitis. This clonotype was counted ten times or more. Its antigen is not identified. Libraries for TCR beta were made by quantitative 5'-RACE with molecular barcodes. Via MiXCR, TCRdb re-called the 5' RACE reads, giving one row per CDR3 protein. The table records about 240,000 distinct CDR3 sequences, approximately 7.6% of them present only once. Points from the study as a whole: Reports say disease-linked clones showed up significantly more in matched ankylosing spondylitis synovial fluid. Ankylosing spondylitis blood appeared to be characterized by a TCR beta motif of several highly homologous variants.

Trimming cost V 5 bases and J 4 bases; bases outside gene matches: 9. CDR1 KGHDR and CDR2 SFDVKD come from the germline V gene. The CDR3 consists of 16 residues. The rearrangement joins TRBV24-1 to TRBJ2-1; 8 nucleotides line up with TRBD2. This receptor was obtained from a female donor with ankylosing spondylitis or in good health (not recorded which). Sequencing was done on a sample of blood, either unsorted or a sorted T cell fraction (not recorded which). The CDR3: CATSAATGTSYNEQFF. CDR3 sequence (DNA): TGTGCCACCAGTGCAGCTACCGGGACTAGTTACAATGAGCAGTTCTTC.